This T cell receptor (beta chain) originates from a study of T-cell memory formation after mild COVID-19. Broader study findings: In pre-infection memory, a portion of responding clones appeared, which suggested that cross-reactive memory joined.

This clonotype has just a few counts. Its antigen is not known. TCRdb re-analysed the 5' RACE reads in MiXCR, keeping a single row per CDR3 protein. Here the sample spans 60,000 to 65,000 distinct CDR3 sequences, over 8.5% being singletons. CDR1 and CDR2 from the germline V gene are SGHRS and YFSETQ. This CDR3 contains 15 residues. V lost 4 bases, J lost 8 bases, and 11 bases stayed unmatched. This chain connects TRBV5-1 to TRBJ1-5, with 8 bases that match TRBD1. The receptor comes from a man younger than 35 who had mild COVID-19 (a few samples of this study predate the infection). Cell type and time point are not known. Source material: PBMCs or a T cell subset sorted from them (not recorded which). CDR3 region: CASSPGQGASEPQHF. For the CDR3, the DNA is TGCGCCAGCAGCCCCGGACAGGGAGCCTCCGAGCCCCAGCATTTT.